This TCR beta chain comes out of a study of blood T cell repertoires in COVID-19. Across the study: T cells, B-cell-depleted T cells, or PBMCs supplied cDNA or gDNA.

Using immunoSEQ multiplex PCR, the repertoire was profiled, and TCRdb retains in-frame clones only, with some absent. The sample holds about 89,000 clones, 65% to 85% seen once. The CDR3 runs 14 residues. Germline-derived CDR1 and CDR2 are MDHEN and SYDVKM. The ends were cut back, 10 bases at V and 4 bases at J, with 17 bases in the middle. This clone turned up a few times. This chain connects TRBV28 to TRBJ1-3; D may be TRBD1 (6 bases). This receptor was identified in a man aged 70 or older with COVID-19, enrolled during active disease. The specimen was peripheral blood. The CDR3 loop reads CATDPRTAGNTIYF. The CDR3 DNA follows: TGTGCCACTGACCCCCGGACAGCAGGAAACACCATATATTTT.